Listed here are 17 T cell receptor beta chains from one sample, sequenced in a study of T cells in localized non-small cell lung cancer. Sequencing used immunoSEQ multiplex PCR; TCRdb keeps in-frame clones, though not all of them. Of 45,000 to 60,000 clones in the sample, 85% to 90% were seen once. Sequenced here: PBMCs, sampled before any cancer treatment. These receptor sequences come from a man aged 35-69 years with stage II lung adenocarcinoma.

CDR3 sequence reads: CASGFTYFGQGDFPLRSNQPQHF. For the CDR3, the DNA is TGTGCTAGTGGTTTCACTTATTTCGGACAGGGGGATTTTCCTCTGAGGAGCAATCAGCCCCAGCATTTT. The chain uses TRBV12-5 and TRBJ1-5; 10 positions agree with TRBD1. Germline CDR1 reads LGHNT; CDR2 reads FRNRAP. The junction had 24 bases not matched to a gene; V was cut back by 3 bases and J by 1 base. The CDR3 covers 23 residues.

This chain uses TRBV19 with TRBJ1-3; 8 bases map to TRBD1. Germline V gives CDR1 LNHDA, CDR2 SQIVND (reference sequence). This CDR3 is 16 amino acids long. J was trimmed by 3 bases and V by 3 bases; bases with no gene match: 7. The CDR3 sequence is CASSIGQGQGGNTIYF. The CDR3 DNA reads as TGTGCCAGTAGTATCGGACAGGGCCAAGGTGGAAACACCATATATTTT. The complete variable domain, with remaining parts taken from reference TRBV19 and TRBJ1-3, reads DGGITQSPKYLFRKEGQNVTLSCEQNLNHDAMYWYRQDPGQGLRLIYYSQIVNDFQKGDIAEGYSVSREKKESFPLTVTSAQKNPTAFYLCASSIGQGQGGNTIYFGEGSWLTVV.

J is TRBJ1-1 and V is TRBV27; D unresolved. Germline V gene data show CDR1 as MNHEY and CDR2 as SMNVEV (reference sequence). V lost 7 bases to trimming and J lost 2 bases, with 14 bases between them. The CDR3 is 14 residues long. CDR3 DNA: TGTGCCAGCAAATGGGCCGGAGGAAACACTGAAGCTTTCTTT. Translating it yields CASKWAGGNTEAFF.

The rearrangement joins TRBV9 to TRBJ1-1; TRBD1 might be the D (6 bases). From germline, CDR1 is SGDLS and CDR2 YYNGEE. The CDR3 is made up of 15 amino acids. The V and J ends lost 2 bases and 3 bases respectively, with 14 bases between them. CDR3 protein: CASSVGGARDTEAFF. CDR3 DNA: TGTGCCAGCAGCGTCGGGGGGGCGAGGGACACTGAAGCTTTCTTT.

The rearrangement uses TRBV30 and TRBJ2-5, with D tentatively TRBD1 (5 bases). The CDR3 is 16 residues long. Between the trimmed V and J ends, which lost 0 bases and 2 bases, there was a span of 16 bases. Germline CDR1 is GTSNPN and CDR2 is SVGIG (reference sequence). CDR3 sequence (DNA): TGTGCCTGGAGTGTCCTGACAGAGAACCGACAAGAGACCCAGTACTTC. It encodes CAWSVLTENRQETQYF.

The J gene is TRBJ2-2, the V gene TRBV6-5; tentatively, D is TRBD1 (5 bases). This CDR3 region has 14 residues. Germline V gene lookup returns CDR1 MNHEY and CDR2 SVGAGI. Trimming shortened V by 2 bases and J by 6 bases, and 10 bases separated the two germline ends. CDR3 amino acids: CASSYTGAAGELFF. CDR3 nucleotides: TGTGCCAGCAGTTACACAGGAGCCGCCGGGGAGCTGTTTTTT.

The chain employs TRBV5-8 and TRBJ2-3; no definite D call. V lost 5 bases, J lost 10 bases, and 5 bases lay in between. Germline V gives CDR1 SGHTS, CDR2 YDEGEE. The CDR3 extends over 9 amino acids. The CDR3 reads CASSLAQYF. The CDR3 bases are TGTGCCAGCAGTCTGGCGCAGTATTTT.

The genes are TRBV7-9 and TRBJ2-7, with no clear D. The CDR3 length is 14 residues. The V end was cut by 1 base, the J end by 0 bases, with 7 bases between. CDR1 and CDR2 from the germline V gene are SEHNR and FQNEAQ (reference sequence). The DNA of the CDR3 is TGTGCCAGCAGCTTAGAGGGCAACTCCTACGAGCAGTACTTC. Protein product: CASSLEGNSYEQYF.

This chain connects TRBV5-6 to TRBJ2-7; 9 bases are a match to TRBD1. The CDR3 is 13 amino acids. V dropped 3 bases and J dropped 6; count of bases not matched to a gene: 4. Germline-derived CDR1 and CDR2 are SGHDT and YYEEEE. As DNA, the CDR3 is TGTGCCAGCAGCTGGGACAGGGCAGGCGAGCAGTACGTC. Its protein product is CASSWDRAGEQYV.

The chain links TRBV21-1 to TRBJ1-1; TRBD1, the D gene given by the table, was not confirmed from the DNA. TRBV21-1 is given as a pseudogene. The CDR3 contains 17 residues. This CDR3 reads CASSRLTEGPPHDEAFF. CDR3 DNA: TGTGCCAGCAGCAGATTGACAGAAGGTCCTCCCCACGATGAAGCTTTCTTT.

Only a few counts were recorded for this clone. The chain has TRBV19 and TRBJ1-6, with 7 bases that match TRBD1. Germline values: CDR1 LNHDA, CDR2 SQIVND (reference sequence). The CDR3 loop spans 13 amino acids. V dropped 5 bases and J dropped 8; count of bases not matched to a gene: 3. This CDR3 reads CASSAGQHSPLHF. The CDR3 bases are TGTGCCAGTAGTGCGGGACAGCATTCACCCCTCCACTTT.

The J gene is TRBJ2-1, the V gene TRBV4-1; 11 bases fit TRBD2. V trimming: 3 bases; J trimming: 7 bases; junction bases outside the gene matches: 2. CDR1 and CDR2 (germline): MGHRA, YSYEKL. The CDR3 consists of 14 residues. The CDR3 nucleotides read TGCGCCAGCAGCCATAGCGGGGGGGCGAATGAGCAGTTCTTC. Its translation: CASSHSGGANEQFF.

This clone has just one count. The chain recombines TRBV6-1 with TRBJ2-7; D not resolved. This CDR3 has 12 residues. The germline V gene has CDR1 MNHNS and CDR2 SASEGT. Deletions cut 2 bases from V and 5 bases from J, with 7 bases between. CDR3: CASSETGDEQYV. The CDR3 DNA reads TGTGCCAGCAGTGAAACGGGCGACGAGCAGTACGTC.

This clone was detected only a few times. The V and J genes are TRBV4-2 and TRBJ2-2; TRBD2 matches at 11 bases. Per germline, CDR1 LGHNA and CDR2 YNFKEQ. V shed 4 bases and J 7 bases; nucleotides not matched to a gene: 11. The CDR3 has 17 residues. CDR3 DNA: TGTGCCAGCAGCCTTTTAGCGGGGGGGTTCGGCAGCGGGGAGCTGTTTTTT. Residues: CASSLLAGGFGSGELFF.

The chain couples TRBV5-6 to TRBJ1-1; no definite D call. Trimming left V 0 bases short and J 8 bases short, with 8 bases between. There are 12 residues in the CDR3. CDR1 and CDR2 (germline): SGHDT, YYEEEE. As DNA, the CDR3 is TGTGCCAGCAGCTTGGGGGCAGTAGAAGCTTTCTTT. This codes for CASSLGAVEAFF.

The chain has TRBV4-2 and TRBJ2-1; TRBD1 is a possible D gene (5 bases). V was clipped by 1 base and J by 4 bases, with 11 bases between them. The length of the CDR3 is 15 residues. Germline CDR1 LGHNA, CDR2 YNFKEQ. The DNA for the CDR3 is TGTGCCAGCAGCCAAGGGCGCGCAGGGTACAATGAGCAGTTCTTC. It encodes CASSQGRAGYNEQFF.

The J gene is TRBJ2-1, the V gene TRBV6-1; TRBD2 might be the D (6 bases). This CDR3 comprises 14 residues. V lost 8 bases and J lost 0, with 11 bases in between. Germline V gene sequence: CDR1 MNHNS, CDR2 SASEGT. This CDR3 is CASWGLGSYNEQFF. The CDR3 nucleotides are TGTGCCAGCTGGGGACTCGGCTCCTACAATGAGCAGTTCTTC.